The 6 T cell receptor beta chains below were found in one sample sequenced in a study of blood T cells in healthy people across ages. Together with a sample-barcoded 5' primer, a J-beta primer mix was included in a second PCR lasting roughly 6 to 12 cycles. MiXCR, run by TCRdb on the 5' RACE reads, gives a single entry per CDR3 protein. Here the sample spans fewer than 950,000 distinct CDR3 sequences, 53% being singletons. The specimen was blood. These receptors all stem from a man older than 75 in good health.

The chain couples TRBV21-1 to TRBJ2-1; the D call of TRBD1 is as the table states it, not checked on the DNA. TRBV21-1 is classified as a pseudogene. The CDR3 has 14 residues. The CDR3 sequence: CASSKGETDNEQFF. CDR3 coding DNA: TGTGCCAGCAGCAAAGGCGAGACAGACAATGAGCAGTTCTTC.

This chain joins TRBV7-2 and TRBJ2-7; the match to TRBD2 covers 10 bases. Trimming at V came to 5 bases and at J to 4 bases, leaving 11 bases not matched to a gene. Germline CDR1 is SGHTA and CDR2 is FQGNSA. This CDR3 comprises 16 residues. The CDR3 bases are TGTGCCAGCAGCAAGGGGGATAGCGGGAGGTTGTACGAGCAGTACTTC. Its translation: CASSKGDSGRLYEQYF. Full variable domain (missing parts from reference TRBV7-2 and TRBJ2-7): GAGVSQSPSNKVTEKGKDVELRCDPISGHTALYWYRQSLGQGLEFLIYFQGNSAPDKSGLPSDRFSAERTGGSVSTLTIQRTQQEDSAVYLCASSKGDSGRLYEQYFGPGTRLTVT.

This clonotype is a singleton in its sample. The chain has TRBV2 and TRBJ1-5; the match to TRBD1 covers 7 bases. The germline V gene has CDR1 SNHLY and CDR2 FYNNEI. This CDR3 has 18 residues. The J segment lost 0 bases and the V segment lost 4 bases, leaving 12 bases of the junction unmatched. CDR3 loop: CASSGTPGQLNSNQPQHF. Written as DNA, the CDR3 is TGTGCCAGCAGTGGAACCCCGGGACAGTTAAATAGCAATCAGCCCCAGCATTTT.

This rearrangement joins TRBV29-1 to TRBJ2-3; D tentatively reads TRBD1 or TRBD2 (5 bases each). This CDR3 has 14 amino acids. CDR1 and CDR2 from the germline V gene are SQVTM and ANQGSEA. V lost 2 bases to trimming and J lost 1 base, with 10 bases between them. CDR3 sequence reads: CSVERGEGTDTQYF. The CDR3 DNA reads as TGCAGCGTTGAAAGGGGAGAGGGCACAGATACGCAGTATTTT.

A few counts support this clonotype. This chain uses TRBV6-5 with TRBJ2-1, with D maybe TRBD1 (5 bases). Looked up from germline, CDR1 is MNHEY and CDR2 is SVGAGI. CDR3 size: 15 residues. V lost 0 bases and J 7 bases, leaving 13 bases between the germline ends. The CDR3 DNA follows: TGTGCCAGCAGTTACTCGGGGCACCGTCCTAATGAGCAGTTCTTC. It is translated as CASSYSGHRPNEQFF.

This clonotype came up a few times. This rearrangement joins TRBV10-3 to TRBJ1-2; possibly TRBD1 for D (6 bases). V shed 2 bases and J shed 5 bases, with 18 bases lying between them. This CDR3 has 16 residues. In germline, CDR1 is ENHRY, CDR2 SYGVKD. The DNA of the CDR3 is TGTGCCATCAGTGAGACCACGAGACAGGCCGGTTATGGCTACACCTTC. Protein product: CAISETTRQAGYGYTF.